These T cell receptor beta chains were read from a single sample in a study of blood T cells in healthy people across ages. TCRdb fed the 5' RACE reads into MiXCR, producing one record per CDR3 protein. The sample has 540,000 or so distinct CDR3 sequences, more than 20% seen once. The same data also went into a second study, on T cells of mothers and their children.

The sample comprised blood. Source of these receptors: a boy between 5 and 17 years old in good health. CDR3s include the opening cysteine and the closing phenylalanine or tryptophan. Each record gives: clone size, V gene, J gene, D gene, CDR3 DNA, CDR3 protein. A D gene is named only where the DNA matches it firmly. Where a row states a size, it is once, few, many or the class of an expanded clone; other rows omit it.

clone_size: -
v_call: TRBV6-5
j_call: TRBJ2-7
d_call: -
cdr3_nt: TGTGCCAGCGGGGGGTCCTACGAGCAGTACTTC
cdr3_aa: CASGGSYEQYF

clone_size: few
v_call: TRBV15
j_call: TRBJ2-2
d_call: -
cdr3_nt: TGTGCCACCAGCAGAGATGGAAATACCGACAGATACGCCGGGGAGCTGTTTTTT
cdr3_aa: CATSRDGNTDRYAGELFF

clone_size: few
v_call: TRBV9
j_call: TRBJ2-3
d_call: TRBD2
cdr3_nt: TGTGCCAGCAGTCTAGTGAGGGAGGGCCCCGCGCAGTATTTT
cdr3_aa: CASSLVREGPAQYF

clone_size: once
v_call: TRBV12-3/TRBV12-4
j_call: TRBJ1-6
d_call: -
cdr3_nt: TGTGCCAGCAGTTTGTTGGACCCACCCCTCCACTTT
cdr3_aa: CASSLLDPPLHF

clone_size: -
v_call: TRBV7-2
j_call: TRBJ1-2
d_call: TRBD1
cdr3_nt: TGTGCCAGCAGCTTGGGGGGACAGTTTTACAACTATGGCTACACCTTC
cdr3_aa: CASSLGGQFYNYGYTF

clone_size: few
v_call: TRBV28
j_call: TRBJ1-4
d_call: -
cdr3_nt: TGTGCCAGCAGTTTACCGCTAAATGGACTGTTTTTT
cdr3_aa: CASSLPLNGLFF

clone_size: -
v_call: TRBV3-1
j_call: TRBJ2-3
d_call: TRBD2
cdr3_nt: TGTGCCAGCAAGGAACTAGCGGGGAGCACAGATACGCAGTATTTT
cdr3_aa: CASKELAGSTDTQYF

clone_size: -
v_call: TRBV7-9
j_call: TRBJ2-4
d_call: TRBD1
cdr3_nt: TGTGCCAGCAGCTCGAGACAGGGGGCGGCCAAAAACATTCAGTACTTC
cdr3_aa: CASSSRQGAAKNIQYF

clone_size: -
v_call: TRBV28
j_call: TRBJ2-2
d_call: -
cdr3_nt: TGTGCCAGCAGGTCGAGAAAAGGGGGGCCCGGGGAGCTGTTTTTT
cdr3_aa: CASRSRKGGPGELFF

clone_size: few
v_call: TRBV29-1
j_call: TRBJ2-1
d_call: -
cdr3_nt: TGCAGCGTTGAAGTTCTCTACAATGAGCAGTTCTTC
cdr3_aa: CSVEVLYNEQFF

clone_size: few
v_call: TRBV10-3
j_call: TRBJ1-2
d_call: TRBD1
cdr3_nt: TGTGCCATCAGGGGGGACAGGGAAGATCTACGTGGCTACACCTTC
cdr3_aa: CAIRGDREDLRGYTF

clone_size: -
v_call: TRBV4-3
j_call: TRBJ1-2
d_call: -
cdr3_nt: TGCGCCAGCAGCCAAGGCGACAGCTATGGCTACACCTTC
cdr3_aa: CASSQGDSYGYTF

clone_size: few
v_call: TRBV28
j_call: TRBJ2-7
d_call: -
cdr3_nt: TGTGCCAGCAGTTTTCGTCGACGATCCAGGGACTACGAGCAGTACTTC
cdr3_aa: CASSFRRRSRDYEQYF